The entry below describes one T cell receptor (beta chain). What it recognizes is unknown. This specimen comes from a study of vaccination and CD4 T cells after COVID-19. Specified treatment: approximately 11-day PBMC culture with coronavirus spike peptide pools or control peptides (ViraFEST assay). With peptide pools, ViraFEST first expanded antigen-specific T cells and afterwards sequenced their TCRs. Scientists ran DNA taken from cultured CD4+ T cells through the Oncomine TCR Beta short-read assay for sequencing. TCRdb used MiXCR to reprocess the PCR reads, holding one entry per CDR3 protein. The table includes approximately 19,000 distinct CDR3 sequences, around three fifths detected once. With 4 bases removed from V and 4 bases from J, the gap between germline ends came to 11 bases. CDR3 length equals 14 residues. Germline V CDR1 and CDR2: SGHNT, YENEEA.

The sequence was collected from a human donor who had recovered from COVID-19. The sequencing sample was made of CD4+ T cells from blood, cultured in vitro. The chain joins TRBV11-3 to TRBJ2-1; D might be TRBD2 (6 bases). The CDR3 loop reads CASSSASVYNEQFF. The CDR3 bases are TGTGCCAGCAGCTCCGCTAGCGTGTACAATGAGCAGTTCTTC.